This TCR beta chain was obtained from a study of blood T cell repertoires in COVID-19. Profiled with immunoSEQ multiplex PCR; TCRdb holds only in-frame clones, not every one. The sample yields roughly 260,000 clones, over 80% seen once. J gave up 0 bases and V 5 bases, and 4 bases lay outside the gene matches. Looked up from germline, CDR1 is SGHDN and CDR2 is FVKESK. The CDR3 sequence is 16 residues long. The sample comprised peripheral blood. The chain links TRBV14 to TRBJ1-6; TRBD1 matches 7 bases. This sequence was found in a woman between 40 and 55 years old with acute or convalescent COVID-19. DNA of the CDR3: TGTGCCAGCAGCATACAGGGGCTCTCCTATAATTCACCCCTCCACTTT. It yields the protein CASSIQGLSYNSPLHF.